This T cell receptor (beta chain) came from a study of response to subunit inactivated influenza vaccine. TCRdb fed the RT-PCR reads into MiXCR, producing one record per CDR3 protein. The profile covers 610,000 or so distinct CDR3 sequences, with about 15% appearing a single time and around 10% taken by the ten largest. At least ten counts were recorded for this clonotype. Germline V CDR1 and CDR2: MDHEN, SYDVKM. The CDR3 sequence is 14 residues long. V lost 5 bases to trimming and J lost 7 bases, with 15 bases between them. The source of this sequence is a man in his fifties who received an inactivated influenza vaccine. The material sequenced was PBMCs from blood, taken approximately 13 days after vaccination. The genes are TRBV28 and TRBJ2-4; weak D call: TRBD2 (5 bases). The CDR3 here is CASSKSDFQNIQYF. The DNA of the CDR3 is TGTGCCAGCAGTAAGTCGGACTTCCAGAACATTCAGTACTTC.